A selection of T cell receptor beta chains follows, all from one sample in a study of cytomegalovirus exposure and HLA in healthy donors. The data were produced by immunoSEQ multiplex PCR, yet TCRdb's version contains in-frame clones alone and is incomplete. The table lists around 98,000 clones, under 70% of them singletons, with roughly 2.5% in the top ten. Sequenced: PBMCs. The source of these receptors is a man in his fifties in good health and CMV-seronegative. Both conserved end residues are part of each CDR3. Each record gives: V gene, J gene, clone size, CDR3 protein. Not all rows give a size; the values are once, few, many and, for expanded clones, a class.

TRBV11-3	TRBJ2-3	.	CASSLTTSTDTQYF
TRBV2	TRBJ1-3	.	CAAGGYGNTIYF
TRBV7-8	TRBJ2-4	few	CASSLVRGSRSSGATAKNIQYF
TRBV19	TRBJ1-4	.	CASNNRGNEKLFF
TRBV11-2	TRBJ1-5	.	CASSRTGNQPQHF
TRBV6-5	TRBJ1-5	few	CASSQRQGDQPQHF
TRBV2	TRBJ1-2	.	CASSATGGTGYTF
TRBV2	TRBJ2-1	.	CASSGTAGTSFSLNEQFF
TRBV4-3	TRBJ2-1	.	CASSQGRGSYNEQFF
TRBV7-9	TRBJ1-1	.	CSSSWGESEAFF
TRBV6-5	TRBJ1-1	.	CASSYSPSGGAFF
TRBV28	TRBJ2-7	.	CASSQAGLVHEQYF
TRBV7-2	TRBJ2-5	.	CASSLGGRQETQYF
TRBV5-1	TRBJ2-2	.	CASSSGPQGTNTGELFF
TRBV15	TRBJ1-2	.	CATSRDRQAYGYTF
TRBV27	TRBJ1-2	.	CASSPRQGAAGYTF
TRBV28	TRBJ2-7	.	CASSVGQGEYEQYF
TRBV28	TRBJ1-4	.	CASTAMALDRRYEKLFF
TRBV5-5	TRBJ2-5	.	CASRSLAAETQYF
TRBV25-1	.	.	CASRDTSSYEQYF
TRBV19	TRBJ2-2	few	CASSLRLAGVTGELFF
TRBV9	TRBJ2-1	few	CASSRRTGGNNEQFF
TRBV6-4	TRBJ2-2	.	CASRRGQFTGELFF
TRBV13	TRBJ1-4	few	CASSPSSTGAGNEKLFF
TRBV18	TRBJ2-5	.	CASSPWQEETQYF
TRBV9	TRBJ2-3	once	CASSASGPSTDTQYF
TRBV2	TRBJ1-3	.	CASSPQGLSGNTIYF
TRBV6-5	TRBJ2-1	few	CASSPGLLSEQFF
TRBV5-4	TRBJ1-1	.	CASSLPGTGNTEAFF
TRBV4-2	TRBJ2-1	.	CATSRSSSNNEQFF
TRBV27	TRBJ2-7	.	CASSFSISGISYEQYF
TRBV9	TRBJ2-1	few	CASSAVYNEQFF
TRBV7-6	TRBJ1-1	.	CASSLARGSNTEAFF
TRBV4-1	TRBJ2-7	.	CASSQEETGVREQYF
TRBV27	TRBJ1-2	once	CASSLAGGRGYTF
TRBV19	TRBJ2-1	.	CASSLQGAVDQARNEQFF
TRBV2	TRBJ2-6	.	CASRGGYSGANVLTF
TRBV19	TRBJ2-2	.	CASSRLPANTGELFF
TRBV4-1	TRBJ2-1	.	CASSQGGGNEQFF
TRBV25-1	TRBJ2-3	.	CASTPSGDTQYF
TRBV28	TRBJ2-1	.	CASSVIAAVGNEQFF
TRBV27	TRBJ2-7	.	CASSLSGQHEQYF
TRBV7-2	TRBJ2-3	.	CASSFGGGASDTQYF
TRBV2	TRBJ1-2	.	CASSGGSDGNYGYTF
TRBV4-2	TRBJ2-5	few	CASSQDPDIQETQYF
TRBV9	TRBJ2-1	.	CASSPSRGYNEQFF
TRBV7-2	TRBJ2-3	.	CASSDPSADTQYF
TRBV5-1	TRBJ1-1	once	CASSPRTGANTEAFF
TRBV28	TRBJ2-7	.	CASSLGGARGDEQYF
TRBV4-2	TRBJ1-2	once	CASSQETGGVYGYTF